This T cell receptor beta chain was observed in a study of shared clonotypes between healthy human individuals. Study outcomes and limitations: Only a few donors were included, so the genetic and exposure-history diversity represented was limited.

The authors ran the assay at deep level. DNA input for the unsorted PBMC replicate PCRs was 250 to 350 ng, about 30,000 T cell genomes. Original methodology: Junction-only immunoSEQ sequences carried no quality scores, so filtering differed. Clones were read by immunoSEQ multiplex PCR, and TCRdb kept only the in-frame ones, dropping some. V and J calls and clone size follow that table, whereas D and trimming were derived from the DNA. Among roughly 480,000 clones listed, 79% were seen once. The V end was cut by 1 base, the J end by 2 bases, with 10 bases between. The CDR3 consists of 15 residues. Germline V gives CDR1 SGHDT, CDR2 YYEEEE. Regarding this clone: No antigen is known for it.

The chain recombines TRBV5-6 with TRBJ2-1, with a possible D match to TRBD1 (5 bases). The source material was PBMCs. This TCR came from a middle-aged woman in good health. Some clones in this sample may be carry-over from other donors' samples. CDR3 DNA: TGTGCCAGCAGCTTGATGTGGGGCACCTACAATGAGCAGTTCTTC. It encodes CASSLMWGTYNEQFF.